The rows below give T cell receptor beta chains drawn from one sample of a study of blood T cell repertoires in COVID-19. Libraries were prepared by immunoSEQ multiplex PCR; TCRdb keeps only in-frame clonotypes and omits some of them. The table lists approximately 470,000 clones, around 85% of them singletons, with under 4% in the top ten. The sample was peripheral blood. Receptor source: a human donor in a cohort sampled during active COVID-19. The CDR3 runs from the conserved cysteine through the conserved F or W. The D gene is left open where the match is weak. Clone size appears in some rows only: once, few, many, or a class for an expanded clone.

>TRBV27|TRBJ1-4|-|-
CASSLAGLTNEKLFF
TGTGCCAGCAGTTTGGCGGGACTGACTAATGAAAAACTGTTTTTT
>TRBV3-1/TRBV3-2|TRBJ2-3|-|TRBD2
CASSQDMGLAGGTDTQYF
TGTGCCAGCAGCCAAGATATGGGACTAGCGGGAGGCACAGATACGCAGTATTTT
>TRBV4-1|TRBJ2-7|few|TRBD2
CASSPGLAINLYEQYF
TGCGCCAGCAGCCCCGGACTAGCGATAAACCTCTACGAGCAGTACTTC
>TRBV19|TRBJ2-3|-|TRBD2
CASRSGSSTDTQYF
TGTGCCAGTCGTAGCGGGAGTAGCACAGATACGCAGTATTTT
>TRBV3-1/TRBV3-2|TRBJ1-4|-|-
CASSARRGTNEKLFF
TGTGCCAGCAGCGCTCGCAGGGGAACTAATGAAAAACTGTTTTTT
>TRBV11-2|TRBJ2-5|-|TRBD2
CASSFLAGRETQYF
TGTGCCAGCAGCTTCCTAGCGGGAAGAGAGACCCAGTACTTC
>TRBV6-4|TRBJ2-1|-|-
CASSDGSGIYNEQFF
TGTGCCAGCAGTGACGGGAGTGGGATCTACAATGAGCAGTTCTTC
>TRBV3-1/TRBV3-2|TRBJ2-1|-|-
CASSRGRGQFF
TGTGCCAGCAGCCGCGGGCGGGGGCAGTTCTTC
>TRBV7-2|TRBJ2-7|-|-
CASSPLGGEQYF
TGTGCCAGCAGCCCACTGGGGGGAGAGCAGTACTTC
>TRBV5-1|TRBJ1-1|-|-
CASSLEGGMNTEAFF
TGCGCCAGCAGCTTGGAAGGGGGAATGAACACTGAAGCTTTCTTT
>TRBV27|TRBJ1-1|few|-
CASSLYGSVEAFF
TGTGCCAGCAGTTTATATGGTTCTGTCGAGGCTTTCTTT
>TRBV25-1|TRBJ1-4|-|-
CASSDPHSGSSGEKLFF
TGTGCCAGCAGTGACCCCCATTCCGGGTCCAGCGGGGAAAAACTGTTTTTT
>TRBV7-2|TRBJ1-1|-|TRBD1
CASSLTGVTEAFF
TGTGCCAGCAGCTTGACAGGGGTTACGGAAGCTTTCTTT
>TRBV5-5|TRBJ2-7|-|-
CASSLTQGVPYEQYF
TGTGCCAGCAGCTTGACCCAGGGTGTCCCCTACGAGCAGTACTTC
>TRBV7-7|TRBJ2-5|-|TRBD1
CASSLGAGVGTGAQYF
TGTGCTAGCAGCTTAGGAGCGGGAGTTGGGACAGGGGCCCAGTACTTC
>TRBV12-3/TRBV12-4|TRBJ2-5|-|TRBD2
CASSPSGEETQYF
TGTGCCAGCAGCCCTAGCGGGGAAGAGACCCAGTACTTC
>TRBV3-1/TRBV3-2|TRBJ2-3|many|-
CASSHRGDTQYF
TGTGCCAGCAGCCACCGAGGAGATACGCAGTATTTT
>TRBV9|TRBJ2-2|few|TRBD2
CASSVGLAGDAGELFF
TGTGCCAGCAGCGTGGGGCTAGCGGGAGACGCCGGGGAGCTGTTTTTT
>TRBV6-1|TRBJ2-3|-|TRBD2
CASSVAGVTDTQYF
TGTGCCAGCAGTGTAGCGGGAGTCACAGATACGCAGTATTTT
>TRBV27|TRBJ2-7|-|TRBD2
CASSPRSRLAGGLEQYF
TGTGCCAGCAGTCCTAGATCTCGACTAGCGGGAGGGCTGGAGCAGTACTTC
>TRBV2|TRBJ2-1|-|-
CASTIRTGTYNEQFF
TGTGCCAGCACCATAAGGACGGGAACCTACAATGAGCAGTTCTTC
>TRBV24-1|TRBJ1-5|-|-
CATSFGLNQPQHF
TGTGCCACCAGTTTCGGACTCAATCAGCCCCAGCATTTT
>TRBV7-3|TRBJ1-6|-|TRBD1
CATGQGANSPLHF
TGTGCCACGGGGCAGGGGGCAAATTCACCCCTCCACTTT
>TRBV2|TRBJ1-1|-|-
CASSRGDTEAFF
TGTGCCAGCAGCCGGGGGGACACTGAAGCTTTCTTT
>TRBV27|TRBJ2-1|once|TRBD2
CASSLSRGDPIQKQFF
TGTGCCAGCAGTTTATCGCGGGGGGACCCGATTCAGAAGCAGTTCTTC
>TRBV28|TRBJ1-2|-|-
CASSLGGHSNYGYTF
TGTGCCAGCTCCTTGGGAGGACACTCTAACTATGGCTACACCTTC
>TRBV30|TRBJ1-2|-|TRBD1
CAWSRGQGARGYTF
TGTGCCTGGAGTCGTGGACAGGGGGCCCGTGGCTACACCTTC
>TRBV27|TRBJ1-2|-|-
CASKRQNYGYTF
TGTGCCAGCAAGAGGCAAAACTATGGCTACACCTTC
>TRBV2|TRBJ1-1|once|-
CASSEARFSEAFF
TGTGCCAGCAGTGAAGCGAGGTTTTCAGAAGCTTTCTTT
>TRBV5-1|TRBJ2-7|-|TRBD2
CASSLMIRSGAGEYEQYF
TGCGCCAGCAGCCTCATGATCCGCAGCGGGGCCGGGGAGTACGAGCAGTACTTC
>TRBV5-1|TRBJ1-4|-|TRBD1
CASSLLQGRNEKLFF
TGCGCCAGCAGCTTGTTACAGGGGCGTAATGAAAAACTGTTTTTT
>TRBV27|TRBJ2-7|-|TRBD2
CASSPRPGLAGGEQYF
TGTGCCAGCAGTCCCAGGCCCGGGCTAGCGGGCGGCGAGCAGTACTTC
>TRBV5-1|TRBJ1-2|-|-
CASSLGQATNYGYTF
TGCGCCAGCAGCTTGGGACAGGCTACTAACTATGGCTACACCTTC
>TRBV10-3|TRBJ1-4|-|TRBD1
CAISEAGWDRGNEKLFF
TGTGCCATCAGTGAGGCGGGATGGGACAGGGGTAATGAAAAACTGTTTTTT
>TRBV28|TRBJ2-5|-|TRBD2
CASSSLLAVSPETQYF
TGTGCCAGCAGTTCTCTACTAGCGGTATCTCCAGAGACCCAGTACTTC
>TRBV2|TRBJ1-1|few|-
CASSGGKETETSRGFF
TGTGCCAGCAGTGGGGGAAAGGAAACCGAAACATCCAGGGGTTTCTTT
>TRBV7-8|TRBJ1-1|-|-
CASTLRGGTEAFF
TGTGCCAGCACCCTAAGGGGGGGCACTGAAGCTTTCTTT
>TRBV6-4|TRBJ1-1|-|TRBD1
CASSPDRGDEAFF
TGTGCCAGCAGCCCTGACAGGGGGGATGAAGCTTTCTTT
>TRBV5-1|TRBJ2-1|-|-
CASSLDTGSYNEQFF
TGCGCCAGCAGCTTGGATACGGGTAGTTATAATGAGCAGTTCTTC
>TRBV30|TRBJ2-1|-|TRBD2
CAWGRERWNEQFF
TGTGCCTGGGGGCGGGAGAGGTGGAATGAGCAGTTCTTC
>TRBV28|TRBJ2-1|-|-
CASSSSILLARSYNEQFF
TGTGCCAGCAGTTCCTCGATTCTACTAGCCAGGTCCTACAATGAGCAGTTCTTC
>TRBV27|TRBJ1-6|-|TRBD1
CASSLQGASNSPLHF
TGTGCCAGCAGTTTACAGGGGGCAAGTAATTCACCCCTCCACTTT
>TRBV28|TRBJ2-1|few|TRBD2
CASSSPLGGGRWNEQFF
TGTGCCAGCAGCTCCCCTTTGGGGGGCGGGAGGTGGAATGAGCAGTTCTTC
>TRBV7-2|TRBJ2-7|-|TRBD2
CASSLFALAGPPEQYF
TGTGCCAGCAGCTTATTCGCCCTAGCGGGACCCCCGGAGCAGTACTTC
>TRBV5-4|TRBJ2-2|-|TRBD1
CASSLKRLRQGNTGELFF
TGTGCCAGCAGCTTGAAGAGGCTGAGACAGGGGAACACCGGGGAGCTGTTTTTT
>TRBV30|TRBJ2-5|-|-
CAWSVSRGGTTQYF
TGTGCCTGGAGTGTCTCTCGTGGGGGGACGACCCAGTACTTC